Detailed here is one T cell receptor beta chain. The antigen remains undetermined. Healthy Caucasian donors formed the entire cohort. The sample originates from a study of identical twins. Findings of the study overall: Out-of-frame alpha sequences shared by twins were enriched for low generation probability.

V was clipped by 3 bases and J by 2 bases, with 16 bases between them. This CDR3 is 15 amino acids long. Germline V gene lookup returns CDR1 DFQATT and CDR2 SNEGSKA (reference sequence). TCRdb reprocessed the 5' RACE reads with MiXCR, giving one entry per CDR3 protein. The sample shows fewer than 500,000 distinct CDR3 sequences, approximately 14% of them seen only once. This sample also belongs to another study, concerning yellow fever vaccine responses in identical twins.

This clonotype was sampled from a woman between 18 and 30 years old in good health. The sequenced material came from CD4+ T cells sorted from blood. The chain has TRBV20-1 and TRBJ2-5, with no clear D. The CDR3 region is CSARQGSFGQETQYF. In DNA, the CDR3 is TGCAGTGCTAGGCAAGGCAGTTTTGGGCAAGAGACCCAGTACTTC.